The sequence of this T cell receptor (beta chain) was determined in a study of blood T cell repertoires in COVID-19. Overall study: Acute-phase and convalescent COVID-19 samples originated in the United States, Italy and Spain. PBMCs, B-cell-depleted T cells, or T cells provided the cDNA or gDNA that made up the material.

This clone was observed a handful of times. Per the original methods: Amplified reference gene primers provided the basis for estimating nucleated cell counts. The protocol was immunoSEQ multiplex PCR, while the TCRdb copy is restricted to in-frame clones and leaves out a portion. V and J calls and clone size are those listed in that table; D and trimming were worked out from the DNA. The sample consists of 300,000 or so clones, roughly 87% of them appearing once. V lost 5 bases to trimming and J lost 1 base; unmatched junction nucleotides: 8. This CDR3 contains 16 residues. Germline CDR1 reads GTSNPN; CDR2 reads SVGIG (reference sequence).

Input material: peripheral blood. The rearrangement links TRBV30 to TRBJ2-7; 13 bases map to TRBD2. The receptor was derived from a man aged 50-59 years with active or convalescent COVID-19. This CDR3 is CAWARGTSGISYEQYF. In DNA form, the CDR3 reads TGTGCCTGGGCCAGGGGGACTAGCGGGATATCCTACGAGCAGTACTTC.